One and the same sample provided the 14 T cell receptor beta chains below, sequenced in a study of cytomegalovirus exposure and HLA in healthy donors. Sequenced by immunoSEQ multiplex PCR; TCRdb stores in-frame clones only, minus some. This table has approximately 200,000 clones, about 81% appearing once. Sequenced: PBMCs. The receptor source for this set is a young woman in good health and CMV-seronegative.

V is TRBV5-1 and J is TRBJ1-4; tentatively, D is TRBD1 (6 bases). The CDR3 totals 13 residues. The V gene's germline CDR1 is SGHRS and CDR2 YFSETQ. Trimming left V 2 bases short and J 8 bases short, with 10 bases between. As DNA, the CDR3 is TGCGCCAGCAGCTTCCTGGACAGCGAAAAACTGTTTTTT. The encoded protein is CASSFLDSEKLFF. Drawing the rest from reference TRBV5-1 and TRBJ1-4, the complete variable domain is KAGVTQTPRYLIKTRGQQVTLSCSPISGHRSVSWYQQTPGQGLQFLFEYFSETQRNKGNFPGRFSGRQFSNSRSEMNVSTLELGDSALYLCASSFLDSEKLFFGSGTQLSVL.

V gene TRBV6-5 combines with J gene TRBJ2-7; 9 bases agree with TRBD2. Germline loops: CDR1 MNHEY, CDR2 SVGAGI. Germline trimming cut 4 bases from V and 4 bases from J; bases unmatched to any gene: 8. This CDR3 contains 15 residues. The CDR3 spells CASSFHSGSSYEQYF. The CDR3 DNA sequence: TGTGCCAGCAGTTTCCATAGCGGGAGTTCTTACGAGCAGTACTTC.

Notes on this clone: The same CDR3 also results from other DNA sequences found in this sample. The J gene is TRBJ1-2, the V gene TRBV7-9; 12 bases line up with TRBD1. Unmatched junction bases numbered 2, after V lost 4 bases and J lost 8 bases. Germline CDR1 is SEHNR and CDR2 is FQNEAQ (reference sequence). This CDR3 is built from 13 residues. CDR3 nucleotide sequence: TGTGCCAGCAGCTCTGGGACAGGGGGCGGCTACACCTTC. It translates to CASSSGTGGGYTF.

The V gene is TRBV5-1, the J gene TRBJ2-2, with D unresolved. The V and J ends lost 0 bases and 2 bases respectively, with 11 bases between them. Germline assignment: CDR1 SGHRS and CDR2 YFSETQ. This CDR3 is 16 amino acids long. The CDR3 spells CASSLAGYRNTGELFF. CDR3 in DNA: TGCGCCAGCAGCTTGGCCGGGTATCGAAACACCGGGGAGCTGTTTTTT.

The rearrangement uses TRBV7-9 and TRBJ2-2; D perhaps matches TRBD2 (6 bases). This CDR3 region has 15 residues. Trimming pared 1 base from V and 4 bases from J, leaving 10 bases between. Germline V gene lookup returns CDR1 SEHNR and CDR2 FQNEAQ (reference sequence). This CDR3 is CASSLVRDFTGELFF. The CDR3 region has the DNA TGTGCCAGCAGCTTAGTCCGGGACTTCACCGGGGAGCTGTTTTTT.

The chain employs TRBV7-9 and TRBJ2-7, with 8 positions matching TRBD2. Germline V gene sequence: CDR1 SEHNR, CDR2 FQNEAQ (reference sequence). The CDR3 sequence is 17 residues long. J gave up 6 bases and V 5 bases, and 18 bases lay outside the gene matches. The CDR3 nucleotides read TGTGCCAGCAGCCCAATCAGGCGGGGACTAGGTCCAGGCGAGCAGTACTTC. Protein product: CASSPIRRGLGPGEQYF.

V usage is TRBV15 and J usage is TRBJ1-2; possible D gene TRBD1, 5 bases. The CDR3 has 13 amino acids. Germline lookup yields CDR1 LNHNV and CDR2 YYDKDF (reference sequence). Trimming shortened V by 4 bases and J by 3 bases, and 9 bases separated the two germline ends. CDR3 in amino acids: CATSTDRDYGYTF. CDR3 sequence (DNA): TGTGCCACCAGCACCGACAGAGACTATGGCTACACCTTC.

The rearrangement uses TRBV29-1 and TRBJ1-2; possibly TRBD1 for D (5 bases). Looked up from germline, CDR1 is SQVTM and CDR2 is ANQGSEA. The CDR3 is 13 residues long. V was cut by 7 bases and J by 2 bases, with 14 bases left in between. CDR3: CSDRTSENYGYTF. The CDR3 nucleotides read TGCAGCGACCGGACATCCGAGAACTATGGCTACACCTTC.

The V call is TRBV5-1, the J call TRBJ1-1, with D possibly matching TRBD1 (6 bases). The CDR3 is 13 residues long. Looked up from germline, CDR1 is SGHRS and CDR2 is YFSETQ. Trimming cost V 0 bases and J 3 bases, with 6 bases left between them. The CDR3: CASSLGQDTEAFF. For the CDR3, the DNA is TGCGCCAGCAGCTTGGGACAGGACACTGAAGCTTTCTTT.

The chain joins TRBV2 to TRBJ2-5, with TRBD1 matching 7 bases. Looked up from germline, CDR1 is SNHLY and CDR2 is FYNNEI. This CDR3 is built from 14 residues. The trim removed 6 bases at V and 4 bases at J, leaving 8 bases unmatched. The CDR3 DNA follows: TGTGCCAGCAGAAAAGACAGGGTTGTAGAGACCCAGTACTTC. Translation gives CASRKDRVVETQYF.

The rearrangement uses TRBV6-5 and TRBJ1-1; D call uncertain. V was cut by 2 bases and J by 1 base, with 11 bases left in between. CDR3 length: 15 residues. The V gene's germline CDR1 is MNHEY and CDR2 SVGAGI. CDR3 DNA sequence: TGTGCCAGCAGTTACGTCGGACGGGAGAACACTGAAGCTTTCTTT. Its translation is CASSYVGRENTEAFF.

This clone was found a few times. The chain couples TRBV6-5 to TRBJ2-7, with D possibly being TRBD1 (6 bases). The germline CDR1 and CDR2 sequences are MNHEY and SVGAGI. V shed 7 bases and J shed 0 bases, with 13 bases lying between them. The CDR3 covers 14 residues. The DNA for the CDR3 is TGTGCCAGCACGCCGACAGGTAGCTCCTACGAGCAGTACTTC. This codes for CASTPTGSSYEQYF.

This clone was observed a handful of times. CDR3: CASSSGTERNQPQHF. The CDR3 nucleotides are TGCGCCAGCAGCTCCGGGACAGAGCGCAATCAGCCCCAGCATTTT. The J gene is TRBJ1-5, the V gene TRBV5-1; TRBD1 aligns across 7 bases. V shed 3 bases, J shed 2 bases, and the junction held 5 bases outside the gene matches. Germline CDR1 is SGHRS and CDR2 is YFSETQ. This CDR3 comprises 15 residues.

To note about this clone: An end of the junction does not agree with germline; a read error may underlie this. CDR3 protein: CASRGDLGGSSGANILTF. The DNA of the CDR3 is TGCGCCAGCAGAGGGGATCTGGGCGGCAGCTCTGGGGCCAACATCCTGACTTTC. This chain links TRBV10-2 with TRBJ2-6; weak D call: TRBD1 (5 bases). This CDR3 is built from 18 residues. Germline lookup yields CDR1 WSHSY and CDR2 SAAADI.